The 25 T cell receptor beta chains presented below share a single source sample, sequenced in a study of T cell repertoires in cytomegalovirus infection. No cognate antigen is known for these TCRs. One entry per CDR3 protein results from TCRdb running MiXCR on the reads. Here the sample spans about 130,000 distinct CDR3 sequences, 32% being singletons. The specimen comprised CD8+ T cells from cultured PBMCs, sampled from culture after CMV antigen stimulation. The origin of the receptors is a human donor in good health (CMV status not recorded). Some clones in this sample may be carry-over from other donors' samples.

This clonotype was found a few times. The chain joins TRBV4-2 to TRBJ2-7; D unclear. The CDR3 is 15 amino acids. V lost 0 bases, J lost 1 base, and 10 bases lay in between. Germline assignment: CDR1 LGHNA and CDR2 YNFKEQ. CDR3 coding DNA: TGTGCCAGCAGCCAAGACGTTGACACGTCCTACGAGCAGTACTTC. Translating it yields CASSQDVDTSYEQYF.

The chain combines TRBV6-1 with TRBJ1-4; D call uncertain. This CDR3 is 15 amino acids long. From germline, CDR1 is MNHNS and CDR2 SASEGT. The germline V and J ends were trimmed by 5 bases and 0 bases, with 10 bases remaining between them. CDR3 sequence reads: CASSPTQSTNEKLFF. CDR3 DNA: TGTGCCAGCAGTCCCACCCAGTCAACTAATGAAAAACTGTTTTTT.

The chain couples TRBV12-3 or TRBV12-4 to TRBJ2-3, with 8 bases matching TRBD2. Trimming cost V 7 bases and J 4 bases; bases outside gene matches: 10. The CDR3 consists of 15 residues. The CDR3 DNA follows: TGTGCCAGCACACCGCCAGCGGGGGTTTCAGATACGCAGTATTTT. Amino acid sequence: CASTPPAGVSDTQYF.

Ten or more counts support this clonotype. The V and J genes are TRBV12-3 or TRBV12-4 and TRBJ2-1; the match to TRBD1 covers 10 bases. The length of the CDR3 is 18 residues. With 5 bases clipped from V and 5 bases from J, the junction kept 15 bases outside the gene matches. CDR3 residues: CASSPGDRGHTNHNEQFF. The CDR3 DNA sequence: TGTGCCAGCAGTCCGGGAGACAGGGGGCACACAAACCACAATGAGCAGTTCTTC.

The chain combines TRBV3-1 with TRBJ2-1, with D maybe TRBD2 (7 bases). Germline V gene sequence: CDR1 LGHDT, CDR2 YNNKEL (reference sequence). This CDR3 region has 16 residues. Deletions cut 6 bases from V and 5 bases from J, with 20 bases between. CDR3 in amino acids: CASSNSARGAHNEQFF. In DNA form, the CDR3 reads TGTGCCAGCAGTAATTCTGCCCGGGGGGCACACAATGAGCAGTTCTTC.

The CDR3, as DNA: TGTGCCAGCAGCTCCGGACCTACAGGGGGCGTTGGCTACACCTTC. Its translation is CASSSGPTGGVGYTF. The chain combines TRBV7-6 with TRBJ1-2; 9 bases fit TRBD1. Germline lookup yields CDR1 SGHVS and CDR2 FNYEAQ. V shed 4 bases, J shed 7 bases, and the junction held 10 bases outside the gene matches. The CDR3 covers 15 residues.

V is TRBV6-2 or TRBV6-3 and J is TRBJ2-3, with 13 bases aligning to TRBD2. Germline CDR1 reads MNHEY; CDR2 reads SVGEGT. V lost 6 bases, J lost 2 bases, and 5 bases stayed unmatched. The length of the CDR3 is 16 residues. The CDR3 here is CASRKGLAGSTDTQYF. The CDR3 DNA sequence: TGTGCCAGCAGGAAGGGACTAGCGGGATCCACAGATACGCAGTATTTT.

The chain links TRBV12-3 or TRBV12-4 to TRBJ2-6; the match to TRBD1 covers 7 bases. V was clipped by 4 bases and J by 2 bases; unmatched bases: 8. This CDR3 is 17 amino acids long. For the CDR3, the DNA is TGTGCCAGCAGTTGGGAAATACAGGGGCCTGGGGCCAACGTCCTGACTTTC. Translation gives CASSWEIQGPGANVLTF.

For the CDR3, the DNA is TGCAGCGTTGAATTAGGGGAGTTCGGGGAGACCCAGTACTTC. Protein product: CSVELGEFGETQYF. This chain links TRBV29-1 with TRBJ2-5, with D possibly called TRBD1 or TRBD2 (5 bases each). Germline assignment: CDR1 SQVTM and CDR2 ANQGSEA. Trimming left V 2 bases short and J 5 bases short, with 15 bases between. This CDR3 has 14 amino acids. The full variable domain, rest sourced from reference TRBV29-1 and TRBJ2-5, is SAVISQKPSRDICQRGTSLTIQCQVDSQVTMMFWYRQQPGQSLTLIATANQGSEATYESGFVIDKFPISRPNLTFSTLTVSNMSPEDSSIYLCSVELGEFGETQYFGPGTRLLVL.

There are a few counts of this clonotype. The V and J genes are TRBV20-1 and TRBJ1-1, with 7 bases identical to TRBD1. V gave up 3 bases and J gave up 1 base; unmatched junction bases: 2. The CDR3 sequence is 13 residues long. Germline V CDR1 and CDR2: DFQATT, SNEGSKA (reference sequence). The CDR3 reads CSASSGGNTEAFF. The CDR3 coding sequence is TGCAGTGCTAGTTCAGGGGGGAACACTGAAGCTTTCTTT.

V and J are TRBV19 and TRBJ2-7; D is undetermined. The germline CDR1 and CDR2 sequences are LNHDA and SQIVND (reference sequence). This CDR3 is built from 13 residues. The V end lost 3 bases, the J end lost 0 bases, and 6 bases lay between the germline ends. The CDR3 region has the DNA TGTGCCAGTAGTATGCCGAGCTCCTACGAGCAGTACTTC. It encodes CASSMPSSYEQYF.

The chain couples TRBV2 to TRBJ2-7, with D hard to call. The CDR3 length is 12 residues. The V gene's germline CDR1 is SNHLY and CDR2 FYNNEI. The V and J ends lost 11 bases and 1 base respectively, with 12 bases between them. The CDR3 is CACVAQSYEQYF. In DNA form, the CDR3 reads TGTGCCTGCGTCGCACAGTCCTACGAGCAGTACTTC.

This chain uses TRBV2 with TRBJ2-7; tentative D call: TRBD2 (6 bases). Germline assignment: CDR1 SNHLY and CDR2 FYNNEI. Trimming left V 5 bases short and J 0 bases short, with 17 bases between. The CDR3 has 16 residues. The CDR3 sequence: CASSFVATAGSYEQYF. Written as DNA, the CDR3 is TGTGCCAGCAGTTTTGTCGCGACAGCGGGCTCCTACGAGCAGTACTTC.

The sample holds a few counts of this clonotype. This rearrangement joins TRBV6-5 to TRBJ2-3; D remains unclear. V lost 8 bases to trimming and J lost 4 bases, with 10 bases between them. CDR1 and CDR2 from the germline V gene are MNHEY and SVGAGI. There are 12 residues in the CDR3. The CDR3 here is CASRNPPDTQYF. CDR3 DNA: TGTGCCAGCCGGAACCCCCCAGATACGCAGTATTTT.

The J gene is TRBJ2-7, the V gene TRBV7-6; D gene unclear. CDR3 length: 11 residues. V lost 5 bases, J lost 5 bases, and 7 bases lay in between. Germline assignment: CDR1 SGHVS and CDR2 FNYEAQ. CDR3 coding DNA: TGTGCCAGCAGCACCCGGGACGAGCAGTACTTC. This translates into CASSTRDEQYF.

V and J are TRBV7-8 and TRBJ2-5; 7 bases match TRBD1. Trimming removed 5 bases from V and 4 bases from J; junction bases left unmatched: 13. The CDR3 contains 16 residues. Germline loops: CDR1 SGHVS, CDR2 FQNEAQ. CDR3 loop: CASSTPGQLPRETQYF. Written as DNA, the CDR3 is TGTGCCAGCAGCACACCGGGACAGTTACCAAGAGAGACCCAGTACTTC.

The chain has TRBV2 and TRBJ2-7, with D perhaps being TRBD1 or TRBD2 (5 bases each). V lost 10 bases and J 0 bases, leaving 16 bases between the germline ends. This CDR3 spans 14 amino acids. CDR1 is SNHLY and CDR2 is FYNNEI in the germline V gene. The CDR3 spells CATSFGTDSYEQYF. DNA for the CDR3: TGTGCCACTAGCTTTGGGACGGACTCCTACGAGCAGTACTTC.

On this clonotype itself: One end of the junction fails to match germline, which may point to a read error. The chain employs TRBV7-6 and TRBJ2-5; unclear D gene. This CDR3 has 14 amino acids. Germline values: CDR1 SGHVS, CDR2 FNYEAQ. This CDR3 is CASSLVPFQETQYF. CDR3 nucleotide sequence: TGTGCTAGCAGCTTAGTGCCGTTCCAAGAGACCCAGTACTTC.

This clonotype was seen repeatedly, ten times or more. The rearrangement links TRBV19 to TRBJ2-2, with D unclear. Germline V lookup: CDR1 LNHDA, CDR2 SQIVND (reference sequence). CDR3 length: 11 amino acids. The V and J ends lost 1 base and 8 bases respectively, with 2 bases between them. CDR3 in amino acids: CASSIGGELFF. CDR3 bases: TGTGCCAGTAGTATAGGAGGGGAGCTGTTTTTT.

CDR3 region: CSVEWGGAEAFF. In nucleotides, the CDR3 is TGCAGCGTTGAATGGGGAGGGGCTGAAGCTTTCTTT. This chain connects TRBV29-1 to TRBJ1-1; TRBD1 might be the D (5 bases). V was pared by 2 bases and J by 6 bases, with 10 bases between. The CDR3 length is 12 residues. The germline CDR1 and CDR2 sequences are SQVTM and ANQGSEA.

The chain uses TRBV5-4 and TRBJ2-2, with 10 bases lining up with TRBD1. The length of the CDR3 is 16 residues. V shed 3 bases, J shed 3 bases, and the junction held 5 bases outside the gene matches. Germline V gives CDR1 SGHNT, CDR2 YYREEE (reference sequence). CDR3 in DNA: TGTGCCAGCAGCTCCCGGGACAGGGGCGACACCGGGGAGCTGTTTTTT. Its protein product is CASSSRDRGDTGELFF.

The chain uses TRBV6-1 and TRBJ2-1; 8 bases fit TRBD2. Germline CDR1 reads MNHNS; CDR2 reads SASEGT. J gave up 2 bases and V 3 bases, and 3 bases lay outside the gene matches. CDR3 length equals 15 residues. This chain's CDR3 is CASSDLGLAYNEQFF. The CDR3, as DNA: TGTGCCAGCAGTGATTTGGGACTAGCCTACAATGAGCAGTTCTTC.

This clonotype has more than one count but fewer than ten. The chain links TRBV4-1 to TRBJ2-1; 7 bases are a match to TRBD1. V gave up 3 bases and J gave up 0 bases; unmatched junction bases: 2. The V gene's germline CDR1 is MGHRA and CDR2 YSYEKL. The CDR3 has 15 residues. The CDR3 DNA sequence: TGCGCCAGCAGCCAGACAGGGAGCTCCTACAATGAGCAGTTCTTC. Its translation is CASSQTGSSYNEQFF.

Only a few counts were recorded for this clonotype. This chain links TRBV7-2 with TRBJ1-1; possibly TRBD1 for D (6 bases). With 11 bases removed from V and 1 base from J, the gap between germline ends came to 14 bases. The CDR3 runs to 13 residues. Germline CDR1 SGHTA, CDR2 FQGNSA. CDR3 bases: TGTGCCGCCGTGGAGACAGGGAACACTGAAGCTTTCTTT. Translation: CAAVETGNTEAFF. The full variable domain, its missing parts supplied by reference TRBV7-2 and TRBJ1-1, is GAGVSQSPSNKVTEKGKDVELRCDPISGHTALYWYRQSLGQGLEFLIYFQGNSAPDKSGLPSDRFSAERTGGSVSTLTIQRTQQEDSAVYLCAAVETGNTEAFFGQGTRLTVV.

This rearrangement joins TRBV6-2 or TRBV6-3 to TRBJ2-4, with TRBD1 as a possible D gene (6 bases). V was cut by 5 bases and J by 6 bases, with 8 bases left in between. The V gene's germline CDR1 is MNHEY and CDR2 SVGEGT. There are 12 residues in the CDR3. The CDR3 loop is CASSPDRNIQYF. The CDR3 region has the DNA TGTGCCAGCAGTCCGGACAGAAACATTCAGTACTTC.